The sequence of this T cell receptor beta chain was determined in a study of cytomegalovirus exposure and HLA in healthy donors. As concerns this clone: The antigen remains undetermined.

Overall study findings and caveats: A later analysis linked a missense variant in DCLRE1C to the trimming of TCR beta V and J genes. A later analysis showed that HLA-associated TCR beta chains had undergone more clonal expansion than equally common others. An analysis done earlier found most TCR beta V segments productive about 87% or about 30% of the time.

PCR primers comprised 60 Vbeta and 13 Jbeta primers. TCRdb keeps only in-frame clones here, not all; method: immunoSEQ multiplex PCR. The data show 140,000 or so clones, more than 80% seen once. This CDR3 is 13 amino acids long. Germline CDR1 reads SEHNR; CDR2 reads FQNEAQ (reference sequence). Trimming took off 5 bases at V and 6 bases at J, with 10 bases between the two ends. The TCR originated in a woman in her thirties or forties in good health and CMV-seropositive. The sample consisted of PBMCs. This chain links TRBV7-9 with TRBJ2-2; D possibly corresponds to TRBD2 (7 bases). Here the CDR3 reads CASSSGTPGELFF. The CDR3 region has the DNA TGTGCCAGCAGCAGCGGGACACCCGGGGAGCTGTTTTTT.